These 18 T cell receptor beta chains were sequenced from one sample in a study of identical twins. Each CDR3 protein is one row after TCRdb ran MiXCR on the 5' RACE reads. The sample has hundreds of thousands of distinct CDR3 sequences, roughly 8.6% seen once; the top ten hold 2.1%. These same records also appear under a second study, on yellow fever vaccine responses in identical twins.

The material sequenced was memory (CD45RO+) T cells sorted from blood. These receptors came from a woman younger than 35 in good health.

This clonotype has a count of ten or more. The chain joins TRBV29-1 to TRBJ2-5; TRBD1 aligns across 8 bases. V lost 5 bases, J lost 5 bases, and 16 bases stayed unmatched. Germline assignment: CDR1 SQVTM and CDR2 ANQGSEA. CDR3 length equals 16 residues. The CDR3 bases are TGCAGCGTTTGTACCCCCGGGACAGGCGTTTTCGAGACCCAGTACTTC. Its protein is CSVCTPGTGVFETQYF.

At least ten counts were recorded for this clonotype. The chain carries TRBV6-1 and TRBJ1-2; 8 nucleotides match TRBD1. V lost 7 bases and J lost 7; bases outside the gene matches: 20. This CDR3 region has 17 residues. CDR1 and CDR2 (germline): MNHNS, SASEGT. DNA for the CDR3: TGTGCCAGCACTCATCAAGGGGCAGGGGGCCCCCAAGGTGGCTACACCTTC. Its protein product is CASTHQGAGGPQGGYTF.

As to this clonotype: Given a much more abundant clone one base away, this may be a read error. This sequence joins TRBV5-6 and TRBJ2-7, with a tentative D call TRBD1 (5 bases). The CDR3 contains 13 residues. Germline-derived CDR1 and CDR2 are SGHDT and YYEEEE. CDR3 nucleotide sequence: TGTGCCAGCAGCTTGGGACAGTCCTACGAGCTGTACGTC. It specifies CASSLGQSYELYV.

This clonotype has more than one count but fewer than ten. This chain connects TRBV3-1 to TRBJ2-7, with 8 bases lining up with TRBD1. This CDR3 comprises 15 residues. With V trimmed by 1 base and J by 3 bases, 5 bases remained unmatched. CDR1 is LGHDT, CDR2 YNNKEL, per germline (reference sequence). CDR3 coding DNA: TGTGCCAGCAGCCAAGGGGCAGACAGGGGCTACGAGCAGTACTTC. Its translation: CASSQGADRGYEQYF.

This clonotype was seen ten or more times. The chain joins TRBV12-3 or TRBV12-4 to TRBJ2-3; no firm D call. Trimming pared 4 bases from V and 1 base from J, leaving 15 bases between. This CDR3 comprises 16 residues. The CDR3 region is CASSSPLGWGTDTQYF. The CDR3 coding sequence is TGTGCCAGCAGTTCCCCCCTGGGGTGGGGCACAGATACGCAGTATTTT.

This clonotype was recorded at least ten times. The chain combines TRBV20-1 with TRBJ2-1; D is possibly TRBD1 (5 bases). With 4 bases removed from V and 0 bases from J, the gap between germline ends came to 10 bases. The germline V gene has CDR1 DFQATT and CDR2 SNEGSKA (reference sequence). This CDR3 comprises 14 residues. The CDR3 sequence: CSATGLFSYNEQFF. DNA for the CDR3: TGCAGTGCTACAGGGCTGTTCTCCTACAATGAGCAGTTCTTC.

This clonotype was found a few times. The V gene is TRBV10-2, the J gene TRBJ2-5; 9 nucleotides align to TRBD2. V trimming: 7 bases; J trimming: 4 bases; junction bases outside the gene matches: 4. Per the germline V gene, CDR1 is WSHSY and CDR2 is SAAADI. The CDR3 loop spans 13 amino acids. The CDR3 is CASTLAGVETQYF. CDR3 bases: TGCGCCAGCACCTTAGCGGGGGTAGAGACCCAGTACTTC.

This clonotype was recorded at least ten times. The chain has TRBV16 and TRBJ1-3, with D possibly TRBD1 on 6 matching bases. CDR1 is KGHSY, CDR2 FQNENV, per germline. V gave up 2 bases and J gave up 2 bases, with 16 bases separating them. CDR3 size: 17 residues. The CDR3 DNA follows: TGTGCCAGCAGCCAAGAATCGGGACAAGGGACTGGAAACACCATATATTTT. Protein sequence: CASSQESGQGTGNTIYF.

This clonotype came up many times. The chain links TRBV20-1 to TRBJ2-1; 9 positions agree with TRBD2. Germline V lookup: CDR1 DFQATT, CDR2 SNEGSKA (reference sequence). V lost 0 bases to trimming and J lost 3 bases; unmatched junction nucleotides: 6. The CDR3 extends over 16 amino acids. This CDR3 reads CSARDQTSGDYNEQFF. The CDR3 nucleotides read TGCAGTGCTAGAGACCAGACTAGCGGAGACTACAATGAGCAGTTCTTC.

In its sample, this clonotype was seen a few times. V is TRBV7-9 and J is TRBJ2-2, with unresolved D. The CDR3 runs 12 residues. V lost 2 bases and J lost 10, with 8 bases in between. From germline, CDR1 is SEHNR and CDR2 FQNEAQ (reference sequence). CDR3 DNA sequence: TGTGCCAGCAGCTTAATTATGGAGGAGCTGTTTTTT. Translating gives CASSLIMEELFF.

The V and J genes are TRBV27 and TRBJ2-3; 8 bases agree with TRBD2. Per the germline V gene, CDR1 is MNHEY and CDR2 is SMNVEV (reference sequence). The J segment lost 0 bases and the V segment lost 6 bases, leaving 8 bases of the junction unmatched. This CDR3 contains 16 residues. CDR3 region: CASSPGGGPSTDTQYF. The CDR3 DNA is TGTGCCAGCAGCCCCGGGGGGGGCCCGAGCACAGATACGCAGTATTTT.

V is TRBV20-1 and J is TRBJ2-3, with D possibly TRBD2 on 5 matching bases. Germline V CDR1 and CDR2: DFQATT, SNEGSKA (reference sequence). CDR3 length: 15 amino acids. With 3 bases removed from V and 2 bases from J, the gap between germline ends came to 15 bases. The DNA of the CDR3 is TGCAGTGCTAGGGGCCTAGCATCAAACACAGATACGCAGTATTTT. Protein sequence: CSARGLASNTDTQYF.

In DNA form, the CDR3 reads TGCGCCAGCAGTCAATCTGAGACAGGGGACTTCTCCTACAATGAGCAGTTCTTC. It encodes CASSQSETGDFSYNEQFF. This chain uses TRBV23-1 with TRBJ2-1; 8 nucleotides line up with TRBD1. TRBV23-1 is an ORF, and what it does is uncertain. V dropped 0 bases and J dropped 0; count of bases not matched to a gene: 7. The CDR3 contains 18 residues.

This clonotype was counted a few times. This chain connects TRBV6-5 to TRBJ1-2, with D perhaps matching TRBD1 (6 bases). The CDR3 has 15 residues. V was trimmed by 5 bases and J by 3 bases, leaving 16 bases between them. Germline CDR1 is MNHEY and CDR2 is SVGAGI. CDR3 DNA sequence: TGTGCCAGCAGTCCTCGACAGGCGAGGGACTATGGCTACACCTTC. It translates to CASSPRQARDYGYTF.

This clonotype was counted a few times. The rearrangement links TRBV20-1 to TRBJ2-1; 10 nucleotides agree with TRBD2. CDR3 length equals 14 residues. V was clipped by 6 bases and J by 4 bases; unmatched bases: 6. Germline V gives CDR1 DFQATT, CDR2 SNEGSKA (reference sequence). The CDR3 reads CSATTSGYYNEQFF. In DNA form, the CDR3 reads TGCAGTGCCACGACTAGCGGGTATTACAATGAGCAGTTCTTC.

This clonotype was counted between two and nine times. CDR3 DNA: TGCGCCAGCAGCTTGGGCGCGGAGCACAATGAGCAGTTCTTC. Its protein is CASSLGAEHNEQFF. This sequence joins TRBV5-1 and TRBJ2-1; D remains ambiguous. The CDR3 has 14 residues. CDR1 SGHRS and CDR2 YFSETQ come from the germline V gene. V was clipped by 0 bases and J by 5 bases, with 9 bases between them.

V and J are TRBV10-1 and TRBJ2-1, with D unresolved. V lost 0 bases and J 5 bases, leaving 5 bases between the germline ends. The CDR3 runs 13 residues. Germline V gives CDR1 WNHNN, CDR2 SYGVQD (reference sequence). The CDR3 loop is CASSESPNNEQFF. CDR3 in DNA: TGCGCCAGCAGTGAGTCTCCCAACAATGAGCAGTTCTTC.

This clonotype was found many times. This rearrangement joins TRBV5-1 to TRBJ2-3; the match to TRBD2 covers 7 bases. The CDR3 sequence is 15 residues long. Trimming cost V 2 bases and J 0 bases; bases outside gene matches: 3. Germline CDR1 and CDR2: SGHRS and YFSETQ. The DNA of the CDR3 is TGCGCCAGCAGCTTCGGAGCGGGGAGCACAGATACGCAGTATTTT. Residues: CASSFGAGSTDTQYF.